Following are 12 T cell receptor beta chains from one sample sequenced in a study of T cell repertoires in cytomegalovirus infection. For these receptors, no antigen is known. TCRdb analysed the reads with MiXCR anew, one entry per CDR3 protein. Of about 110,000 distinct CDR3 sequences in the sample, 30% were seen once. The input for sequencing was CD8+ T cells from cultured PBMCs, taken from culture after CMV antigen stimulation. These receptors were obtained from a human donor in good health (CMV status not recorded). Some clones in this sample may be carry-over from other donors' samples.

In this sample, this clonotype turned up a few times. The chain employs TRBV6-1 and TRBJ1-5; 7 nucleotides align to TRBD1. This CDR3 region has 14 residues. Germline lookup yields CDR1 MNHNS and CDR2 SASEGT. The V and J ends lost 7 bases and 2 bases, in that order; junction bases with no gene match: 5. The CDR3 region has the DNA TGTGCCAGCAACCCAACAGGGGGCAATCAGCCCCAGCATTTT. This codes for CASNPTGGNQPQHF.

The chain combines TRBV10-3 with TRBJ2-5; possibly TRBD2 for D (6 bases). Trimming took off 8 bases at V and 5 bases at J, with 15 bases between the two ends. This CDR3 comprises 13 residues. CDR1 and CDR2 from the germline V gene are ENHRY and SYGVKD. The CDR3 reads CAIEAGWMETQYF. The CDR3 coding sequence is TGTGCCATCGAGGCGGGGTGGATGGAGACCCAGTACTTC.

In its sample, this clonotype was seen a few times. A junction end diverges from the germline sequence, so it may reflect a read error. The chain employs TRBV12-3 or TRBV12-4 and TRBJ1-4; a possible D gene is TRBD1 (5 bases). This CDR3 is 14 amino acids long. CDR3 protein: CASSLGDSKEKLFF. Here the CDR3 DNA reads TGTGCCAGCAGTTTAGGGGACTCTAAGGAAAAACTGTTTTTT.

The chain recombines TRBV27 with TRBJ1-1, with a possible D match to TRBD1 (5 bases). Trimming stripped 6 bases from V and 1 base from J, with 12 bases between. The germline CDR1 and CDR2 sequences are MNHEY and SMNVEV (reference sequence). CDR3 length: 14 amino acids. CDR3 residues: CASRNLTANTEAFF. Written as DNA, the CDR3 is TGTGCCAGCAGAAACCTGACAGCGAACACTGAAGCTTTCTTT.

This clonotype was observed many times. The CDR3 reads CASSKDHSTDTQYF. The CDR3 bases are TGTGCCAGCAGCAAGGACCATAGCACAGATACGCAGTATTTT. The chain couples TRBV12-3 or TRBV12-4 to TRBJ2-3; D is unresolved. The CDR3 spans 14 residues. The germline V and J ends were trimmed by 6 bases and 0 bases, with 10 bases remaining between them.

The chain uses TRBV6-2 or TRBV6-3 and TRBJ2-1; D is possibly TRBD1 (6 bases). Germline assignment: CDR1 MNHEY and CDR2 SVGEGT. V dropped 4 bases and J dropped 8 bases, with 15 bases sitting between them. The CDR3 is made up of 14 amino acids. CDR3 amino acids: CASSWLQGFDEQFF. In nucleotides, the CDR3 is TGTGCCAGCAGTTGGCTCCAGGGGTTCGATGAGCAGTTCTTC.

The table lists this clonotype with many counts. V and J are TRBV24-1 and TRBJ1-5, with a possible D match to TRBD1 (5 bases). The V gene lost 5 bases and the J gene lost 7 bases, with 14 bases spanning the gap. Germline CDR1 KGHDR, CDR2 SFDVKD. This CDR3 is built from 14 residues. CDR3 region: CATSAAGLWQPQHF. The CDR3, as DNA: TGTGCCACCAGTGCGGCAGGGTTGTGGCAGCCCCAGCATTTT.

This clonotype was detected a few times. The genes are TRBV4-3 and TRBJ1-4; D gene unclear. V was shortened by 0 bases and J by 1 base, with 6 bases between the two germline ends. This CDR3 comprises 15 residues. From germline, CDR1 is LGHNA and CDR2 YSLEER. CDR3 loop: CASSQEIRTNEKLFF. The CDR3 nucleotides are TGCGCCAGCAGCCAAGAGATCCGAACTAATGAAAAACTGTTTTTT.

The chain links TRBV6-2 or TRBV6-3 to TRBJ2-5; a possible D gene is TRBD2 (6 bases). V was trimmed by 6 bases and J by 5 bases, leaving 22 bases between them. Per germline, CDR1 MNHEY and CDR2 SVGEGT. The CDR3 has 16 amino acids. The CDR3 spells CASSPRPRDSRETQYF. The CDR3, as DNA: TGTGCCAGCAGCCCCAGACCCAGGGACTCGAGGGAGACCCAGTACTTC.

This clonotype was detected once. The chain links TRBV19 to TRBJ2-7; 7 nucleotides agree with TRBD1. The CDR3 totals 15 residues. With 5 bases clipped from V and 3 bases from J, the junction kept 10 bases outside the gene matches. The V gene's germline CDR1 is LNHDA and CDR2 SQIVND (reference sequence). CDR3 region: CASSVAQGPDYEQYF. CDR3 sequence (DNA): TGTGCCAGTAGTGTGGCACAGGGGCCGGACTACGAGCAGTACTTC.

CDR3 in amino acids: CASSYPRTGDTDTQYF. The CDR3 nucleotides are TGTGCCAGCAGTTATCCCCGGACAGGAGACACAGATACGCAGTATTTT. V gene TRBV6-2 or TRBV6-3 combines with J gene TRBJ2-3; TRBD1 matches 7 bases. The germline CDR1 and CDR2 sequences are MNHEY and SVGEGT. The CDR3 extends over 16 amino acids. V shed 3 bases and J 2 bases; nucleotides not matched to a gene: 8.

This clonotype was counted a few times. The genes are TRBV12-3 or TRBV12-4 and TRBJ1-2; D gene ambiguous. Trimming shortened V by 3 bases and J by 3 bases, and 5 bases separated the two germline ends. The CDR3 length is 12 residues. The CDR3 protein is CASSFPDYGYTF. CDR3 DNA sequence: TGTGCCAGCAGTTTTCCGGACTATGGCTACACCTTC.